The clone carrying this T cell receptor beta chain was detected once. Looked up from germline, CDR1 is SGHRS and CDR2 is YFSETQ. The CDR3 length is 15 residues. V lost 0 bases and J 7 bases, leaving 17 bases between the germline ends. These data originate in a study of T cell responses to AZD1222 COVID-19 vaccine. Assay used: immunoSEQ multiplex PCR; TCRdb lists only in-frame clones, some missing. Of more than 85,000 clones in the sample, 88% were seen once. V and J are TRBV5-1 and TRBJ2-7; D is ambiguous. The source is an adult in good health. The sequencing here drew on peripheral blood, taken on day 0 of MenACWY control vaccination. The CDR3 region is CASSLEVAPPTEQYF. DNA for the CDR3: TGCGCCAGCAGCTTGGAGGTAGCTCCCCCTACAGAGCAGTACTTC.